What follows are 26 T cell receptor beta chains derived from one specimen sequenced in a study of OX40 agonist ivuxolimab in advanced cancers. Sequencing was performed with immunoSEQ multiplex PCR; in TCRdb, only in-frame clones are kept and a portion is missing. The repertoire holds nearly 60,000 clones, around 90% seen once, with about 3.3% in the top ten. Sequenced here: CD4+ or CD8+ T cells sorted from blood, sampled in a trial of the OX40 agonist ivuxolimab. The source of these receptors is an adult with an advanced solid tumor such as melanoma, head and neck, liver or kidney cancer.

The rearrangement joins TRBV28 to TRBJ1-4; 8 nucleotides line up with TRBD1. Unmatched junction bases numbered 0, after V lost 5 bases and J lost 7 bases. CDR3 length: 12 residues. CDR1 is MDHEN and CDR2 is SYDVKM in the germline V gene. CDR3 sequence: CASSDRGEKLFF. Here the CDR3 DNA reads TGTGCCAGCAGTGACAGGGGTGAAAAACTGTTTTTT.

The V and J genes are TRBV30 and TRBJ2-3; TRBD2 matches 10 bases. The CDR3 totals 15 residues. Trimming at V came to 2 bases and at J to 3 bases, leaving 5 bases not matched to a gene. Per germline, CDR1 GTSNPN and CDR2 SVGIG (reference sequence). CDR3 coding DNA: TGTGCCTGGAGTACGACTAGCGGGTTGACAGATACGCAGTATTTT. Translation: CAWSTTSGLTDTQYF. Based on the CDR3 plus reference TRBV30 and TRBJ2-3, the full variable domain is SQTIHQWPATLVQPVGSPLSLECTVEGTSNPNLYWYRQAAGRGLQLLFYSVGIGQISSEVPQNLSASRPQDRQFILSSKKLLLSDSGFYLCAWSTTSGLTDTQYFGPGTRLTVL.

This clone occurred once. The rearrangement joins TRBV28 to TRBJ2-7; 7 bases are shared with TRBD2. Germline trimming cut 3 bases from V and 6 bases from J; bases unmatched to any gene: 11. Germline-derived CDR1 and CDR2 are MDHEN and SYDVKM. The CDR3 is 15 amino acids. CDR3 sequence reads: CASSFFEGTTIEQYF. CDR3 in DNA: TGTGCCAGCAGTTTTTTTGAAGGGACTACCATCGAGCAGTACTTC. Complete variable domain (other parts from reference TRBV28 and TRBJ2-7): DVKVTQSSRYLVKRTGEKVFLECVQDMDHENMFWYRQDPGLGLRLIYFSYDVKMKEKGDIPEGYSVSREKKERFSLILESASTNQTSMYLCASSFFEGTTIEQYFGPGTRLTVT.

The rearrangement joins TRBV15 to TRBJ2-7, with 7 positions matching TRBD1. Looked up from germline, CDR1 is LNHNV and CDR2 is YYDKDF (reference sequence). The CDR3 runs 15 residues. Unmatched junction bases numbered 4, after V lost 2 bases and J lost 0 bases. CDR3 sequence: CATSRYRGSSYEQYF. The CDR3 nucleotides read TGTGCCACCAGCAGATACAGGGGTAGCTCCTACGAGCAGTACTTC.

The gene calls are TRBV19 and TRBJ1-5; 10 bases fit TRBD1. J lost 7 bases, V lost 6 bases, and 6 bases had no gene match. CDR1 and CDR2 from the germline V gene are LNHDA and SQIVND (reference sequence). This CDR3 region has 14 residues. The CDR3 DNA sequence: TGTGCCAGTAGCCATAGGGGACAGGGGCAGCCCCAGCATTTT. This translates into CASSHRGQGQPQHF. Full variable domain (missing parts from reference TRBV19 and TRBJ1-5): DGGITQSPKYLFRKEGQNVTLSCEQNLNHDAMYWYRQDPGQGLRLIYYSQIVNDFQKGDIAEGYSVSREKKESFPLTVTSAQKNPTAFYLCASSHRGQGQPQHFGDGTRLSIL.

This clone appeared once. The chain has TRBV30 and TRBJ2-5; 8 bases align to TRBD1. Germline loops: CDR1 GTSNPN, CDR2 SVGIG (reference sequence). Unmatched junction bases numbered 14, after V lost 4 bases and J lost 7 bases. This CDR3 has 15 amino acids. CDR3 sequence reads: CAWTIGQGPVGTQYF. As DNA, the CDR3 is TGTGCCTGGACCATAGGACAGGGACCTGTCGGGACCCAGTACTTC.

This clone was found once. The rearrangement joins TRBV4-3 to TRBJ1-1; D is uncertain. The CDR3 loop spans 18 amino acids. Germline CDR1 and CDR2: LGHNA and YSLEER. Trimming removed 0 bases at V and 2 bases at J, with 19 bases between. CDR3 nucleotides: TGCGCCAGCAGCCAAGATCTCGGTACCCCGGGCCCCAACACTGAAGCTTTCTTT. This encodes CASSQDLGTPGPNTEAFF.

The chain combines TRBV28 with TRBJ2-7, with TRBD1 matching over 9 bases. The CDR3 has 13 residues. The V segment lost 6 bases and the J segment 3 bases; nucleotides outside the gene matches: 3. The V gene's germline CDR1 is MDHEN and CDR2 SYDVKM. The CDR3 reads CASSPGQGYEQYF. In DNA form, the CDR3 reads TGTGCCAGCAGCCCGGGACAGGGCTACGAGCAGTACTTC.

This chain joins TRBV2 and TRBJ2-1; D gene unclear. Germline CDR1 SNHLY, CDR2 FYNNEI. V was trimmed by 6 bases and J by 10 bases, leaving 19 bases between them. The CDR3 length is 14 residues. The CDR3 region has the DNA TGTGCCAGCAGGACCCCAAGTACTCGCGGCGAGCAGTTCTTC. Translation gives CASRTPSTRGEQFF.

This chain links TRBV6-5 with TRBJ2-1, with 9 bases aligning to TRBD2. The V segment lost 1 base and the J segment 5 bases; nucleotides outside the gene matches: 6. This CDR3 has 16 residues. From germline, CDR1 is MNHEY and CDR2 SVGAGI. CDR3 loop: CASSYYSGRPDNEQFF. CDR3 DNA: TGTGCCAGCAGTTACTATAGCGGGAGACCGGACAATGAGCAGTTCTTC.

The chain couples TRBV15 to TRBJ2-5; D might be TRBD2 (5 bases). V lost 3 bases and J lost 1, with 6 bases in between. Germline V gives CDR1 LNHNV, CDR2 YYDKDF (reference sequence). The CDR3 length is 13 residues. In DNA form, the CDR3 reads TGTGCCACCAGCAGGGACTTCCAAGAGACCCAGTACTTC. Amino acids: CATSRDFQETQYF.

CDR3 amino acids: CAISGYGASTDTQYF. The CDR3 nucleotides read TGTGCCATCAGTGGGTACGGGGCTTCCACAGATACGCAGTATTTT. The rearrangement links TRBV10-3 to TRBJ2-3; the D call may be TRBD1 or TRBD2 (5 bases each). The germline gives CDR1 ENHRY, CDR2 SYGVKD. Between the trimmed V and J ends, which lost 4 bases and 2 bases, there was a span of 13 bases. This CDR3 has 15 amino acids.

This clone was found a few times. This chain uses TRBV6-5 with TRBJ1-1, with a tentative D call TRBD1 (6 bases). This CDR3 is built from 13 residues. Germline lookup yields CDR1 MNHEY and CDR2 SVGAGI. Trimming pared 3 bases from V and 4 bases from J, leaving 9 bases between. This chain's CDR3 is CASSYGRGTEAFF. The CDR3 DNA sequence: TGTGCCAGCAGTTATGGCAGGGGCACTGAAGCTTTCTTT.

This chain connects TRBV28 to TRBJ1-1; D gene ambiguous. The CDR3 length is 12 residues. Looked up from germline, CDR1 is MDHEN and CDR2 is SYDVKM. The ends were cut back, 2 bases at V and 0 bases at J, with 1 base in the middle. CDR3 nucleotides: TGTGCCAGCAGTTTAATGAACACTGAAGCTTTCTTT. Translated: CASSLMNTEAFF.

V and J are TRBV2 and TRBJ1-6, with D perhaps matching TRBD1 (6 bases). Trimming shortened V by 9 bases and J by 6 bases, and 12 bases separated the two germline ends. Germline values: CDR1 SNHLY, CDR2 FYNNEI. This CDR3 is built from 13 residues. CDR3 nucleotides: TGTGCCAGAGGACAGAGCGTTAATTCACCCCTCCACTTT. This encodes CARGQSVNSPLHF.

The genes are TRBV11-2 and TRBJ2-3; 7 bases line up with TRBD2. Germline CDR1 SGHAT, CDR2 FQNNGV. The CDR3 length is 16 residues. The V segment lost 2 bases and the J segment 5 bases; nucleotides outside the gene matches: 10. The CDR3 sequence: CASSLSGMAGVDTQYF. In DNA, the CDR3 is TGTGCCAGCAGCTTATCCGGTATGGCGGGAGTAGATACGCAGTATTTT.

Points on this clone: At one of its ends the junction is not consistent with the germline gene, which may arise from a read error. The genes are TRBV7-7 and TRBJ2-2; tentative D call: TRBD2 (7 bases). The CDR3 is 16 amino acids. CDR1 SSHAT and CDR2 FNYEAQ come from the germline V gene (reference sequence). CDR3 nucleotides: TGTGCTAGCAGCTCAAGTACAGGGCGGGAGACCGGGGAGCTGTTTTTT. This encodes CASSSSTGRETGELFF.

This chain joins TRBV7-8 and TRBJ2-7; no clear D gene. The length of the CDR3 is 13 residues. Trimming stripped 5 bases from V and 2 bases from J, with 10 bases between. Germline V gene lookup returns CDR1 SGHVS and CDR2 FQNEAQ. In DNA, the CDR3 is TGTGCCAGCAGCCCACGGCCGACCTACGAGCAGTACTTC. This codes for CASSPRPTYEQYF. Full variable domain (missing parts from reference TRBV7-8 and TRBJ2-7): GAGVSQSPRYKVAKRGQDVALRCDPISGHVSLFWYQQALGQGPEFLTYFQNEAQLDKSGLPSDRFFAERPEGSVSTLKIQRTQQEDSAVYLCASSPRPTYEQYFGPGTRLTVT.

The chain employs TRBV7-8 and TRBJ2-4, with TRBD1 matching 9 bases. The CDR3 is 14 amino acids. Germline V gene data show CDR1 as SGHVS and CDR2 as FQNEAQ. Trimming took 10 bases from V and 6 from J; bases not matched to a gene: 10. CDR3 sequence: CATARGQGSNIQYF. CDR3 nucleotides: TGTGCCACCGCCCGGGGACAGGGCTCAAACATTCAGTACTTC. Using reference TRBV7-8 and TRBJ2-4 for the parts outside the CDR3, the full variable domain is GAGVSQSPRYKVAKRGQDVALRCDPISGHVSLFWYQQALGQGPEFLTYFQNEAQLDKSGLPSDRFFAERPEGSVSTLKIQRTQQEDSAVYLCATARGQGSNIQYFGAGTRLSVL.

The chain has TRBV5-4 and TRBJ1-2, with D perhaps TRBD1 (5 bases). V was cut by 9 bases and J by 3 bases, with 15 bases left in between. CDR3 length equals 13 residues. CDR1 is SGHNT and CDR2 is YYREEE in the germline V gene (reference sequence). The CDR3 is CAIRAGSDYGYTF. The CDR3 coding sequence is TGTGCCATCAGGGCAGGGTCAGACTATGGCTACACCTTC. Based on the CDR3 plus reference TRBV5-4 and TRBJ1-2, the full variable domain is ETGVTQSPTHLIKTRGQQVTLRCSSQSGHNTVSWYQQALGQGPQFIFQYYREEENGRGNFPPRFSGLQFPNYSSELNVNALELDDSALYLCAIRAGSDYGYTFGSGTRLTVV.

This rearrangement joins TRBV29-1 to TRBJ2-3; D remains unclear. Deletions cut 4 bases from V and 3 bases from J, with 8 bases between. The germline CDR1 and CDR2 sequences are SQVTM and ANQGSEA. This CDR3 contains 12 residues. The CDR3 protein is CSVVRSTDTQYF. DNA of the CDR3: TGCAGCGTTGTGCGGTCTACAGATACGCAGTATTTT.

The rearrangement joins TRBV2 to TRBJ1-5, with TRBD1 as a possible D gene (5 bases). The germline V and J ends were trimmed by 3 bases and 4 bases, with 7 bases remaining between them. The CDR3 extends over 13 amino acids. CDR1 SNHLY and CDR2 FYNNEI come from the germline V gene. This chain's CDR3 is CASSDRENQPQHF. CDR3 nucleotides: TGTGCCAGCAGTGACAGGGAGAATCAGCCCCAGCATTTT.

This rearrangement joins TRBV10-2 to TRBJ2-3, with D maybe TRBD1 (6 bases). Trimming pared 1 base from V and 4 bases from J, leaving 12 bases between. Germline CDR1 and CDR2: WSHSY and SAAADI. The length of the CDR3 is 15 residues. The CDR3: CASSEFHRDADTQYF. CDR3 nucleotide sequence: TGCGCCAGCAGTGAGTTTCACAGGGACGCAGATACGCAGTATTTT.

The rearrangement links TRBV29-1 to TRBJ2-7; the match to TRBD2 covers 11 bases. Trimming took 2 bases from V and 3 from J; bases not matched to a gene: 9. This CDR3 is built from 16 residues. The germline CDR1 and CDR2 sequences are SQVTM and ANQGSEA. The CDR3 DNA reads as TGCAGCGTTGAAACCACTAGCGGGAGTGGTTTCTACGAGCAGTACTTC. Residues: CSVETTSGSGFYEQYF.

The V gene is TRBV11-2, the J gene TRBJ1-1; maybe TRBD1 (6 bases). The germline gives CDR1 SGHAT, CDR2 FQNNGV. V shed 6 bases and J shed 1 base, with 12 bases lying between them. This CDR3 region has 14 residues. The CDR3 spells CASSFTDRNTEAFF. The CDR3 DNA reads TGTGCCAGCAGTTTTACGGACAGGAACACTGAAGCTTTCTTT.

J is TRBJ1-6 and V is TRBV2, with TRBD1 matching 11 bases. This CDR3 has 14 amino acids. The germline V gene encodes CDR1 SNHLY and CDR2 FYNNEI. After removal of 10 bases from V and 10 bases from J, the junction contained 9 bases not matched to a gene. CDR3 in amino acids: CATQGTGGSSPLHF. In DNA, the CDR3 is TGTGCCACCCAAGGGACAGGGGGGAGCTCACCCCTCCACTTT.